Here is one T cell receptor beta chain with its context. Its antigen remains unknown. PCR involved 60 Vbeta and 13 Jbeta primers. Some clones are missing from TCRdb's copy, which holds only in-frame ones; the method was immunoSEQ multiplex PCR. The repertoire holds about 160,000 clones, roughly 80% seen once, with roughly 1.9% in the top ten. CDR1 and CDR2 (germline): SQVTM, ANQGSEA. The CDR3 runs 18 residues. After removal of 6 bases from V and 2 bases from J, the junction contained 16 bases not matched to a gene. The entry originates in a study of cytomegalovirus exposure and HLA in healthy donors. Regarding the study as a whole: Sequencing artifact likely explains a cluster of highly shared sequence variants.

Sequencing was performed on PBMCs. This chain uses TRBV29-1 with TRBJ2-3, with TRBD2 matching over 11 bases. This receptor was obtained from a female donor in good health and CMV-seronegative. The CDR3 here is CSVDGTSGKSPNTDTQYF. CDR3 sequence (DNA): TGCAGCGTGGACGGGACTAGCGGCAAATCCCCAAACACAGATACGCAGTATTTT.